This is a list of T cell receptor beta chains from one sample in a study of cytomegalovirus exposure and HLA in healthy donors. Clones were sequenced by immunoSEQ multiplex PCR, and TCRdb holds only the in-frame ones, with some missing. The data show around 130,000 clones, just under 80% seen once. The sequenced sample consisted of PBMCs. These receptors were taken from a woman aged 18-29 years in good health and CMV-seronegative. The CDR3 runs from the conserved cysteine through the conserved F or W. A D gene is named only where the DNA matches it firmly. Some rows mark clone size as missing; the rest say once, few, many or name a class of expanded clone.

j_gene: TRBJ2-2
v_gene: TRBV27
d_gene: TRBD2
abundance: .
CDR3nt: TGTGCCAGCAGGACGACTAGCGGGATCGGGGAGCTGTTTTTT
CDR3aa: CASRTTSGIGELFF

j_gene: TRBJ1-2
v_gene: TRBV25-1
d_gene: TRBD1
abundance: few
CDR3nt: TGTGCCAGCAGTGAGCCGGGACAGAATGGCTACACCTTC
CDR3aa: CASSEPGQNGYTF

j_gene: TRBJ2-7
v_gene: TRBV27
d_gene: TRBD2
abundance: .
CDR3nt: TGTGCCAGCAGACCGAGCGGGAGGGCCTACGAGCAGTACTTC
CDR3aa: CASRPSGRAYEQYF

j_gene: TRBJ1-2
v_gene: TRBV30
d_gene: .
abundance: .
CDR3nt: TGTGCCTGGAGAGTACTGGGGGCAGGCGGCTACACCTTC
CDR3aa: CAWRVLGAGGYTF

j_gene: TRBJ1-4
v_gene: TRBV15
d_gene: .
abundance: .
CDR3nt: TGTGCCACCAGCAGAGATCGGACAGCCATTAATGAAAAACTGTTTTTT
CDR3aa: CATSRDRTAINEKLFF

j_gene: TRBJ2-1
v_gene: TRBV5-1
d_gene: .
abundance: .
CDR3nt: TGCGCCAGCAGCTCTTGGGAGAAGAGGTACAATGAGCAGTTCTTC
CDR3aa: CASSSWEKRYNEQFF

j_gene: TRBJ2-2
v_gene: TRBV18
d_gene: TRBD2
abundance: .
CDR3nt: TGTGCCAGCTCACCACCCCTAGCGGGGAACACCGGGGAGCTGTTTTTT
CDR3aa: CASSPPLAGNTGELFF

j_gene: TRBJ1-2
v_gene: TRBV1
d_gene: .
abundance: .
CDR3nt: TGCACCAGCAGCCAACGCTCGACGGGGTATGGCTACACCTTC
CDR3aa: CTSSQRSTGYGYTF

j_gene: TRBJ1-4
v_gene: TRBV4-2
d_gene: TRBD1
abundance: few
CDR3nt: TGTGCCAGCAGCTCTCCGGGACAGGGTCACGAAAAACTGTTTTTT
CDR3aa: CASSSPGQGHEKLFF

j_gene: TRBJ2-7
v_gene: TRBV5-6
d_gene: TRBD1
abundance: .
CDR3nt: TGTGCCAGCAGCGGTAGGGGACAGGGGGCTAACGAGCAGTACTTC
CDR3aa: CASSGRGQGANEQYF

j_gene: TRBJ1-4
v_gene: TRBV6-1
d_gene: TRBD1
abundance: .
CDR3nt: TGTGCCAGCAGTGAAGACAGGGGGCAAGAAAAACTGTTTTTT
CDR3aa: CASSEDRGQEKLFF

j_gene: TRBJ2-1
v_gene: TRBV7-9
d_gene: .
abundance: .
CDR3nt: TGTGCCAGCAGCTCCTTCACATCATTCAACTACAATGAGCAGTTCTTC
CDR3aa: CASSSFTSFNYNEQFF

j_gene: TRBJ1-5
v_gene: TRBV6-1
d_gene: .
abundance: .
CDR3nt: TGTGCCAGCAGTGTGGGACAACAGCGTCCTAGCAATCAGCCCCAGCATTTT
CDR3aa: CASSVGQQRPSNQPQHF

j_gene: TRBJ2-7
v_gene: TRBV6-6
d_gene: TRBD1
abundance: few
CDR3nt: TGTGCCAGCAGCCGACAGGGGACTTTCCCCTCCTACGAGCAGTACTTC
CDR3aa: CASSRQGTFPSYEQYF

j_gene: TRBJ2-7
v_gene: TRBV10-2
d_gene: .
abundance: few
CDR3nt: TGCGCCAGCAGTGCGGGGACAACGGACGAGCAGTACTTC
CDR3aa: CASSAGTTDEQYF

j_gene: TRBJ2-1
v_gene: TRBV30
d_gene: TRBD2
abundance: .
CDR3nt: TGTGCCTGGAGTGTTGGGCGGGAGGTGCGGCAGTTCTTC
CDR3aa: CAWSVGREVRQFF

j_gene: TRBJ2-1
v_gene: TRBV5-1
d_gene: TRBD2
abundance: .
CDR3nt: TGCGCCAGCAGCTTGACTAGCGGGAGGCAAAATTACAATGAGCAGTTCTTC
CDR3aa: CASSLTSGRQNYNEQFF

j_gene: TRBJ2-7
v_gene: TRBV30
d_gene: TRBD2
abundance: .
CDR3nt: TGTGCCTGGAGAGGAGCGGGAGACCACGAGCAGTACTTC
CDR3aa: CAWRGAGDHEQYF

j_gene: TRBJ2-3
v_gene: TRBV5-1
d_gene: .
abundance: .
CDR3nt: TGCGCCAGCAGCTTGGTGGGACAAGAGAGGGGAGATACGCAGTATTTT
CDR3aa: CASSLVGQERGDTQYF

j_gene: TRBJ1-1
v_gene: TRBV29-1
d_gene: TRBD1
abundance: few
CDR3nt: TGCAGCGTTCTACCTAGGACAGGGGGTAACACTGAAGCTTTCTTT
CDR3aa: CSVLPRTGGNTEAFF

j_gene: TRBJ2-2
v_gene: TRBV10-2
d_gene: .
abundance: .
CDR3nt: TGCGCCAGCAGGGTTACTGTGAACACCGGGGAGCTGTTTTTT
CDR3aa: CASRVTVNTGELFF

j_gene: TRBJ1-1
v_gene: TRBV27
d_gene: .
abundance: .
CDR3nt: TGTGCCAGCAGCCCTTACTTGCGAAACACTGAAGCTTTCTTT
CDR3aa: CASSPYLRNTEAFF

j_gene: TRBJ1-5
v_gene: TRBV6-6
d_gene: .
abundance: .
CDR3nt: TGTGCCAGCAGTTACTCGACAGGACGGGGCAATCAGCCCCAGCATTTT
CDR3aa: CASSYSTGRGNQPQHF

j_gene: TRBJ1-1
v_gene: TRBV27
d_gene: .
abundance: .
CDR3nt: TGTGCCAGCACGGACAACATGAACACTGAAGCTTTCTTT
CDR3aa: CASTDNMNTEAFF

j_gene: TRBJ1-1
v_gene: TRBV6-1
d_gene: .
abundance: .
CDR3nt: TGTGCCAGCTCTGAGTTCCGAATCATGAACACTGAAGCTTTCTTT
CDR3aa: CASSEFRIMNTEAFF

j_gene: TRBJ2-3
v_gene: TRBV6-6
d_gene: TRBD2
abundance: .
CDR3nt: TGTGCCAGCAGGGGAGGGCCCACAGATACGCAGTATTTT
CDR3aa: CASRGGPTDTQYF